This T cell receptor (beta chain) was captured in a study of cytotoxic CD8 clonotypes in ibrutinib-treated CLL. Study in general: The patient breakdown showed approximately ten relapsed/refractory and under 16 treatment-naive cases, with fewer than 18 IGHV unmutated. Regarding the study as a whole: Baseline clonality, above age-matched healthy donor levels, tracked circulating CD8+ T-cell counts. Sampling of sustained-remission and progressing patients occurred at differing times.

CDR3 length: 14 residues. Looked up from germline, CDR1 is SNHLY and CDR2 is FYNNEI. Trimming pared 4 bases from V and 7 bases from J, leaving 14 bases between. This clone has a handful of counts. The antigen remains undetermined. Depth targeted 1 in 200,000 to 1 in 1 million T cells, averaging 10x coverage per clonotype. Clones were sequenced by immunoSEQ multiplex PCR, and TCRdb holds only the in-frame ones, with some missing. The sample has over 100,000 clones; approximately 56% are singletons. The sample was PBMCs, taken after 24 months of ibrutinib treatment. The TCR originated in a human donor with chronic lymphocytic leukemia. The genes are TRBV2 and TRBJ1-5; unclear D gene. The CDR3 sequence: CASSGEGGEQPQHF. CDR3 bases: TGTGCCAGCAGTGGTGAGGGAGGAGAGCAGCCCCAGCATTTT. Combining the CDR3 with reference TRBV2 and TRBJ1-5 gives the whole variable domain EPEVTQTPSHQVTQMGQEVILRCVPISNHLYFYWYRQILGQKVEFLVSFYNNEISEKSEIFDDQFSVERPDGSNFTLKIRSTKLEDSAMYFCASSGEGGEQPQHFGDGTRLSIL.